This T cell receptor (beta chain) was found in a study of OX40 agonist ivuxolimab in advanced cancers. Study at large: Patients in the trial were receiving intravenous ivuxolimab every 2 weeks, at doses of 0.01 to 10 mg/kg.

Clones were read by immunoSEQ multiplex PCR, and TCRdb kept only the in-frame ones, dropping some. The sample yields about 98,000 clones, roughly 87% seen once. The CDR3 runs to 17 residues. V trimming: 1 base; J trimming: 5 bases; junction bases outside the gene matches: 10. Looked up from germline, CDR1 is MGHRA and CDR2 is YSYEKL. In regard to this clone: The antigen remains undetermined.

Study results and caveats: In the 0.1 to 3.0 mg/kg range, CD4+ and CD8+ blood T cells had expanded clonally by week 6.

The chain is built from TRBV4-1 and TRBJ2-3, with TRBD1 matching over 9 bases. The TCR was taken from an adult with an advanced solid tumor such as melanoma, head and neck, liver or kidney cancer. This material consisted of CD4+ or CD8+ T cells sorted from blood, taken in a trial of the OX40 agonist ivuxolimab. CDR3 protein: CASSQGPDRGGEDTQYF. The CDR3 DNA follows: TGCGCCAGCAGCCAAGGGCCGGACAGGGGAGGCGAAGATACGCAGTATTTT.